This T cell receptor (beta chain) was retrieved from a study of technical replicates of blood from several donors. This CDR3 is built from 15 residues. V was pared by 1 base and J by 4 bases, with 15 bases between. The V gene's germline CDR1 is SGHNT and CDR2 YYREEE (reference sequence). Libraries were prepared by immunoSEQ multiplex PCR; TCRdb keeps only in-frame clonotypes and omits some of them. Of around 67,000 clones in the sample, 95% to 96% are singletons; the top ten hold 0.24%. The TCR sequence derives from a human donor in good health. The V call is TRBV5-4, the J call TRBJ2-7; D might be TRBD2 (6 bases). Source material: T cells isolated from PBMCs. The CDR3 coding sequence is TGTGCCAGCAGCTTGTCTTCTAGCGTCGGTTACGAGCAGTACTTC. It is translated as CASSLSSSVGYEQYF. The variable domain in full, with the rest retrieved from reference TRBV5-4 and TRBJ2-7, is ETGVTQSPTHLIKTRGQQVTLRCSSQSGHNTVSWYQQALGQGPQFIFQYYREEENGRGNFPPRFSGLQFPNYSSELNVNALELDDSALYLCASSLSSSVGYEQYFGPGTRLTVT.